The 26 T cell receptor beta chains presented below share a single source sample, sequenced in a study of blood T cell repertoires in COVID-19. TCRdb keeps only in-frame clones here, not all; method: immunoSEQ multiplex PCR. The data hold approximately 100,000 clones, with roughly 80% observed a single time. Sample: peripheral blood. The source is a man aged 70-80 years with active or convalescent COVID-19.

This rearrangement joins TRBV5-8 to TRBJ2-1; 7 bases line up with TRBD1. Germline CDR1 and CDR2: SGHTS and YDEGEE. With 1 base clipped from V and 12 bases from J, the junction kept 7 bases outside the gene matches. The CDR3 is made up of 13 amino acids. The CDR3 coding sequence is TGTGCCAGCAGCTTGAGGGACAGAGGGCGGCAGTTCTTC. Encoded protein: CASSLRDRGRQFF.

The rearrangement joins TRBV6-4 to TRBJ2-3; perhaps TRBD1 as D (5 bases). Germline CDR1 and CDR2: MRHNA and SNTAGT. V was pared by 0 bases and J by 2 bases, with 9 bases between. The CDR3 runs 15 residues. CDR3: CASSDSRQYTDTQYF. The CDR3 nucleotides are TGTGCCAGCAGTGACTCCCGACAGTACACAGATACGCAGTATTTT.

This clone was detected a few times. The DNA for the CDR3 is TGTGCCAGCAGTCTGAGGGCCGGTAGGAGCACTGAAGCTTTCTTT. As protein: CASSLRAGRSTEAFF. The chain combines TRBV2 with TRBJ1-1; unclear D gene. The ends were cut back, 5 bases at V and 4 bases at J, with 17 bases in the middle. This CDR3 has 15 residues. Germline values: CDR1 SNHLY, CDR2 FYNNEI.

The V gene is TRBV20-1, the J gene TRBJ2-7; D not certain. Germline assignment: CDR1 DFQATT and CDR2 SNEGSKA (reference sequence). The CDR3 is 11 amino acids. V lost 1 base and J 10 bases, leaving 11 bases between the germline ends. CDR3 region: CSARASGPQYF. The CDR3 DNA is TGCAGTGCTAGAGCTTCTGGGCCCCAGTACTTC.

The V gene is TRBV2, the J gene TRBJ2-3; tentative D call: TRBD1 (5 bases). This CDR3 region has 12 residues. Trimming stripped 5 bases from V and 7 bases from J, with 10 bases between. Germline V CDR1 and CDR2: SNHLY, FYNNEI. The CDR3 nucleotides read TGTGCCAGCAGTCTGGACAATTATACGCAGTATTTT. It codes for CASSLDNYTQYF. The full variable domain, rest sourced from reference TRBV2 and TRBJ2-3, is EPEVTQTPSHQVTQMGQEVILRCVPISNHLYFYWYRQILGQKVEFLVSFYNNEISEKSEIFDDQFSVERPDGSNFTLKIRSTKLEDSAMYFCASSLDNYTQYFGPGTRLTVL.

This clone was seen a few times. J is TRBJ2-5 and V is TRBV2; the D is unclear. The CDR3 runs to 14 residues. Germline CDR1 and CDR2: SNHLY and FYNNEI. The V end lost 6 bases, the J end lost 7 bases, and 18 bases lay between the germline ends. CDR3 region: CASRAQQGSGTQYF. The CDR3, as DNA: TGTGCCAGCAGGGCTCAGCAAGGCTCGGGGACCCAGTACTTC.

This clone was counted a few times. V gene TRBV15 combines with J gene TRBJ1-1; D is unclear. Trimming shortened V by 4 bases and J by 5 bases, and 17 bases separated the two germline ends. CDR1 LNHNV and CDR2 YYDKDF come from the germline V gene (reference sequence). This CDR3 is built from 15 residues. The CDR3 region has the DNA TGTGCCACCAGCATTGAGATTCCGGGGATGACTGAAGCTTTCTTT. Protein product: CATSIEIPGMTEAFF.

This clone showed up just once. The gene calls are TRBV7-3 and TRBJ1-1; D unresolved. The CDR3 contains 15 residues. The germline V and J ends were trimmed by 5 bases and 0 bases, with 13 bases remaining between them. CDR1 and CDR2 (germline): SGHTA, FQGTGA. Here the CDR3 DNA reads TGTGCCAGCAGCCTAAATACAGCGGTGAACACTGAAGCTTTCTTT. Protein: CASSLNTAVNTEAFF.

CDR3 sequence reads: CSASPRGYTF. The CDR3 bases are TGCAGTGCTAGTCCGAGGGGCTACACCTTC. V is TRBV20-1 and J is TRBJ1-2; D unresolved. Germline loops: CDR1 DFQATT, CDR2 SNEGSKA (reference sequence). CDR3 size: 10 residues. Trimming took 3 bases from V and 8 from J, leaving 7 bases between them.

With regard to this clone: One junction end does not reproduce the germline sequence, and a read error may be involved. The genes are TRBV5-6 and TRBJ2-5, with D tentatively TRBD1 (6 bases). Per the germline V gene, CDR1 is SGHDT and CDR2 is YYEEEE. The CDR3 is 10 residues long. DNA of the CDR3: TGTGCCAGCAGCTTGAGACAGGCCCACTTC. Protein product: CASSLRQAHF.

In its sample, this clone was seen a few times. The chain has TRBV9 and TRBJ1-3; tentatively, D is TRBD1 (6 bases). This CDR3 has 15 amino acids. Germline lookup yields CDR1 SGDLS and CDR2 YYNGEE. V lost 3 bases and J 2 bases, leaving 12 bases between the germline ends. The CDR3 DNA reads TGTGCCAGCAGCGCAACAGGGTTCACTGGAAACACCATATATTTT. Residues: CASSATGFTGNTIYF. Drawing the rest from reference TRBV9 and TRBJ1-3, the complete variable domain is DSGVTQTPKHLITATGQRVTLRCSPRSGDLSVYWYQQSLDQGLQFLIQYYNGEERAKGNILERFSAQQFPDLHSELNLSSLELGDSALYFCASSATGFTGNTIYFGEGSWLTVV.

Only one count was recorded for this clone. The chain links TRBV5-4 to TRBJ1-3; 9 bases are a match to TRBD1. Per the germline V gene, CDR1 is SGHNT and CDR2 is YYREEE (reference sequence). The CDR3 spans 15 residues. The junction had 4 bases not matched to a gene; V was cut back by 3 bases and J by 3 bases. For the CDR3, the DNA is TGTGCCAGCAGCTCCGGACAGGGGAGTGGAAACACCATATATTTT. This gives the protein CASSSGQGSGNTIYF.

Only one count was recorded for this clone. This chain's CDR3 is CSVYTPGQGRETQYF. CDR3 DNA sequence: TGCAGCGTGTATACTCCGGGACAGGGGCGAGAGACCCAGTACTTC. V usage is TRBV29-1 and J usage is TRBJ2-5, with 10 bases fitting TRBD1. With 6 bases clipped from V and 4 bases from J, the junction kept 11 bases outside the gene matches. The V gene's germline CDR1 is SQVTM and CDR2 ANQGSEA. CDR3 length: 15 amino acids. Combining the CDR3 with reference TRBV29-1 and TRBJ2-5 gives the whole variable domain SAVISQKPSRDICQRGTSLTIQCQVDSQVTMMFWYRQQPGQSLTLIATANQGSEATYESGFVIDKFPISRPNLTFSTLTVSNMSPEDSSIYLCSVYTPGQGRETQYFGPGTRLLVL.

The V gene is TRBV14, the J gene TRBJ1-6; 8 bases match TRBD1. V lost 6 bases to trimming and J lost 9 bases; unmatched junction nucleotides: 7. The CDR3 length is 14 residues. The germline gives CDR1 SGHDN, CDR2 FVKESK. In nucleotides, the CDR3 is TGTGCCAGCAGGGTAGGGACAGGATTTTCACCCCTCCACTTT. Its protein is CASRVGTGFSPLHF.

The chain has TRBV5-1 and TRBJ1-3; D call uncertain. The CDR3 is made up of 14 amino acids. Per germline, CDR1 SGHRS and CDR2 YFSETQ. Trimming cost V 4 bases and J 0 bases, with 8 bases left between them. CDR3 protein: CASSTPDSGNTIYF. The CDR3 bases are TGCGCCAGCAGCACCCCAGACTCTGGAAACACCATATATTTT.

The CDR3 loop is CASGQISGSNEQFF. The CDR3 DNA reads TGTGCCAGCGGTCAGATTAGCGGGAGCAATGAGCAGTTCTTC. The chain employs TRBV28 and TRBJ2-1, with TRBD2 matching 9 bases. V shed 8 bases and J 6 bases; nucleotides not matched to a gene: 8. This CDR3 comprises 14 residues. The V gene's germline CDR1 is MDHEN and CDR2 SYDVKM.

The V gene is TRBV28, the J gene TRBJ1-5, with a weak D call TRBD1 (5 bases). The ends were cut back, 4 bases at V and 4 bases at J, with 17 bases in the middle. The CDR3 extends over 16 amino acids. Looked up from germline, CDR1 is MDHEN and CDR2 is SYDVKM. The CDR3 reads CASSSTPGGENQPQHF. The CDR3 nucleotides read TGTGCCAGCAGTTCCACCCCCGGGGGGGAAAATCAGCCCCAGCATTTT.

The rearrangement joins TRBV7-2 to TRBJ2-7, with TRBD1 matching over 11 bases. The CDR3 sequence is 15 residues long. V gave up 5 bases and J gave up 3 bases; unmatched junction bases: 6. CDR1 SGHTA and CDR2 FQGNSA come from the germline V gene. CDR3 nucleotide sequence: TGTGCCAGCAGCCCTAGGACAGGGGGCGACTACGAGCAGTACTTC. Residues: CASSPRTGGDYEQYF.

The J gene is TRBJ1-2, the V gene TRBV18; the D is unclear. V was clipped by 3 bases and J by 8 bases, with 19 bases between them. Germline loops: CDR1 KGHSH, CDR2 LQKENI. The CDR3 is 15 amino acids. The CDR3: CASSPGSGEEGGYTF. In DNA, the CDR3 is TGTGCCAGCTCACCGGGATCTGGGGAGGAAGGAGGCTACACCTTC.

The chain is built from TRBV5-1 and TRBJ1-4; 9 bases match TRBD1. The CDR3 totals 15 residues. Germline CDR1 reads SGHRS; CDR2 reads YFSETQ. Trimming cost V 2 bases and J 7 bases; bases outside gene matches: 6. The CDR3 is CASSLTGGEGEKLFF. The CDR3, as DNA: TGCGCCAGCAGCTTAACAGGGGGCGAAGGTGAAAAACTGTTTTTT.

The chain is built from TRBV19 and TRBJ1-2; D gene uncertain. CDR1 is LNHDA and CDR2 is SQIVND in the germline V gene (reference sequence). The CDR3 length is 14 residues. Between the trimmed V and J ends, which lost 3 bases and 6 bases, there was a span of 14 bases. The CDR3 sequence is CASSILGDLHGYTF. CDR3 nucleotide sequence: TGTGCCAGTAGTATCCTTGGAGACCTCCATGGCTACACCTTC.

This chain joins TRBV3-1 (or the pseudogene TRBV3-2) and TRBJ2-7, with D perhaps matching TRBD2 (6 bases). This CDR3 spans 15 amino acids. The germline V gene encodes CDR1 LGHDT and CDR2 YNNKEL (reference sequence). Trimming left V 0 bases short and J 3 bases short, with 12 bases between. The CDR3 DNA is TGTGCCAGCAGCCAAGATAGGGCGACTAGCTACGAGCAGTACTTC. Amino acid sequence: CASSQDRATSYEQYF.

The V gene is TRBV5-1, the J gene TRBJ2-3; 10 bases line up with TRBD2. Germline V gives CDR1 SGHRS, CDR2 YFSETQ. Trimming took 4 bases from V and 6 from J; bases not matched to a gene: 5. This CDR3 has 14 amino acids. The CDR3 DNA is TGCGCCAGCAGCGTGCTAGCGGGAGATGATACGCAGTATTTT. Translated: CASSVLAGDDTQYF. The full variable domain, its missing parts supplied by reference TRBV5-1 and TRBJ2-3, is KAGVTQTPRYLIKTRGQQVTLSCSPISGHRSVSWYQQTPGQGLQFLFEYFSETQRNKGNFPGRFSGRQFSNSRSEMNVSTLELGDSALYLCASSVLAGDDTQYFGPGTRLTVL.

V is TRBV5-1 and J is TRBJ1-1; 12 nucleotides line up with TRBD1. Looked up from germline, CDR1 is SGHRS and CDR2 is YFSETQ. The V gene end was trimmed by 0 bases and the J gene end by 4 bases; junction bases not matched to a gene: 4. The CDR3 has 16 residues. CDR3 in DNA: TGCGCCAGCAGCTTGGGGGACAGGGGGCGAGTCACTGAAGCTTTCTTT. This gives the protein CASSLGDRGRVTEAFF.

The rearrangement uses TRBV6-5 and TRBJ2-1; TRBD1 matches 7 bases. Trimming took 4 bases from V and 5 from J; bases not matched to a gene: 5. CDR3 length: 14 amino acids. Germline values: CDR1 MNHEY, CDR2 SVGAGI. For the CDR3, the DNA is TGTGCCAGCAGTTCCAGAACAGGGGACAATGAGCAGTTCTTC. Translated, it gives CASSSRTGDNEQFF.

In DNA, the CDR3 is TGTGCCAGCAGCTTCGGACTAGCGGGAGACGAGCAGTACTTC. Translation: CASSFGLAGDEQYF. The chain couples TRBV5-6 to TRBJ2-7; the match to TRBD2 covers 13 bases. The CDR3 length is 14 residues. Trimming took 2 bases from V and 5 from J; bases not matched to a gene: 1. Germline assignment: CDR1 SGHDT and CDR2 YYEEEE.